Shown below are 10 T cell receptor beta chains from a single sample sequenced in a study of blood T cell repertoires in COVID-19. The table came from immunoSEQ multiplex PCR; TCRdb's copy has only in-frame clones and leaves some out. Of roughly 370,000 clones listed, approximately 90% are singletons. Sequencing was done on a sample of PBMCs or T cells enriched from blood (not recorded which). These receptors all come from a woman between 45 and 60 years old who had recovered from COVID-19.

This rearrangement joins TRBV19 to TRBJ2-2, with 11 bases fitting TRBD2. Losses at the gene ends were 6 bases for V and 5 bases for J; bases not matched to a gene: 5. Germline CDR1 LNHDA, CDR2 SQIVND (reference sequence). The CDR3 has 15 amino acids. The CDR3 reads CASRPRTSGTGELFF. CDR3 nucleotides: TGTGCCAGTAGACCTCGGACTAGCGGGACCGGGGAGCTGTTTTTT.

This chain joins TRBV12-5 and TRBJ1-6, with D maybe TRBD1 (6 bases). Germline lookup yields CDR1 LGHNT and CDR2 FRNRAP. CDR3 length: 15 amino acids. The V end was cut by 7 bases, the J end by 8 bases, with 18 bases between. CDR3: CASAGARPRDSPLHF. In DNA form, the CDR3 reads TGTGCTAGTGCAGGGGCCCGTCCTCGGGATTCACCCCTCCACTTT.

The gene calls are TRBV7-2 and TRBJ2-2, with 7 positions matching TRBD1. V lost 3 bases, J lost 1 base, and 14 bases stayed unmatched. CDR3 length equals 19 residues. In germline, CDR1 is SGHTA, CDR2 FQGNSA. CDR3 sequence (DNA): TGTGCCAGCAGCTTTCCCGGGACAGAACACCTATTGAACACCGGGGAGCTGTTTTTT. Translating it yields CASSFPGTEHLLNTGELFF. The complete variable domain, with remaining parts taken from reference TRBV7-2 and TRBJ2-2, reads GAGVSQSPSNKVTEKGKDVELRCDPISGHTALYWYRQSLGQGLEFLIYFQGNSAPDKSGLPSDRFSAERTGGSVSTLTIQRTQQEDSAVYLCASSFPGTEHLLNTGELFFGEGSRLTVL.

The sample holds one count of this clone. V and J are TRBV5-6 and TRBJ1-1; the D gene is possibly TRBD1 (6 bases). This CDR3 spans 15 amino acids. Trimming shortened V by 0 bases and J by 4 bases, and 13 bases separated the two germline ends. Germline V gene lookup returns CDR1 SGHDT and CDR2 YYEEEE. CDR3 residues: CASSLVGQAGTEAFF. The CDR3 DNA reads TGTGCCAGCAGCTTGGTGGGACAAGCAGGCACTGAAGCTTTCTTT.

J is TRBJ1-2 and V is TRBV5-6, with 8 bases identical to TRBD1. From germline, CDR1 is SGHDT and CDR2 YYEEEE. Germline trimming cut 4 bases from V and 6 bases from J; bases unmatched to any gene: 20. The CDR3 runs to 18 residues. CDR3 amino acids: CASSAGLYRGRSINGYTF. As DNA, the CDR3 is TGTGCCAGCAGCGCGGGGCTTTACAGGGGGAGGTCTATTAATGGCTACACCTTC.

V is TRBV7-9 and J is TRBJ1-3; D not certain. The CDR3 has 16 residues. Per germline, CDR1 SEHNR and CDR2 FQNEAQ (reference sequence). V was pared by 4 bases and J by 4 bases, with 17 bases between. CDR3 in amino acids: CASSSSSTVSGNTIYF. Here the CDR3 DNA reads TGTGCCAGCAGCTCATCCTCAACAGTATCAGGAAACACCATATATTTT. Drawing the rest from reference TRBV7-9 and TRBJ1-3, the complete variable domain is DTGVSQNPRHKITKRGQNVTFRCDPISEHNRLYWYRQTLGQGPEFLTYFQNEAQLEKSRLLSDRFSAERPKGSFSTLEIQRTEQGDSAMYLCASSSSSTVSGNTIYFGEGSWLTVV.

The chain links TRBV9 to TRBJ2-5; 7 bases match TRBD1. V shed 2 bases and J 5 bases; nucleotides not matched to a gene: 9. The CDR3 is 15 residues long. Germline V gene lookup returns CDR1 SGDLS and CDR2 YYNGEE. In DNA, the CDR3 is TGTGCCAGCAGCGTGAGACAGGGCGTTGGGGAGACCCAGTACTTC. This encodes CASSVRQGVGETQYF.

The rearrangement uses TRBV2 and TRBJ2-7; no clear D gene. Germline V gives CDR1 SNHLY, CDR2 FYNNEI. Trimming took off 6 bases at V and 6 bases at J, with 12 bases between the two ends. CDR3 length: 12 residues. CDR3 sequence (DNA): TGTGCCAGCAGATACACGGGTGGCGAGCAGTACTTC. This translates into CASRYTGGEQYF.

The table lists this clone with a count of one. The V and J genes are TRBV7-9 and TRBJ2-3; D remains ambiguous. V lost 3 bases, J lost 2 bases, and 9 bases lay in between. The CDR3 is made up of 14 amino acids. Germline CDR1 is SEHNR and CDR2 is FQNEAQ (reference sequence). The CDR3 DNA is TGTGCCAGCAGCTTGAGAGAATTCACAGATACGCAGTATTTT. Translated, it gives CASSLREFTDTQYF.

V usage is TRBV29-1 and J usage is TRBJ2-7, with 7 bases matching TRBD1. The V and J ends lost 7 bases and 2 bases, in that order; junction bases with no gene match: 5. The CDR3 totals 12 residues. Germline CDR1 and CDR2: SQVTM and ANQGSEA. CDR3 bases: TGCAGCGCCGTGACAGGGCCCTACGAGCAGTACTTC. Amino acid sequence: CSAVTGPYEQYF.